The source of this T cell receptor beta chain is a study of blood T cells in healthy people across ages (dated by TCRdb to 2014 to 2015). General notes on the study: In model experiments, template switching captured roughly one uniquely barcoded TCR beta cDNA molecule for every two T cells. To track age-related changes in TCR beta repertoire diversity, the study relied on deep sequencing normalized with unique cDNA molecular identifiers. Four age groups were formed from the donors: young (average 16 years), middle-aged (around 40), aged (over 55) and long-lived (around 82). The study analyzed two additional independent replicas of 1 million unique cDNA reads from the same blood draw for two donors, one aged 18 to 29 and one aged 80 or older.

Deletion took 1 base off V and 2 bases off J, with a span of 12 bases between the germline ends. The germline V gene (reference sequence) specifies GTSNPN as CDR1 and SVGIG as CDR2. The CDR3, cysteine through phenylalanine, is 14 amino acids long. Here the CDR3 DNA is all that survives: 42 bases in frame from base 1. The roughly 39 donors, aged 6 to 90 years, were systemically healthy Caucasian individuals from Russia. Each donor gave ten milliliters of peripheral blood, drawn into EDTA-treated Vacutainer tubes. PBMCs were isolated by Ficoll-Paque density-gradient centrifugation, with at least 6 million obtained per sample. Total RNA was extracted from PBMCs with Trizol reagent, with at least 5.5 micrograms obtained per sample. Naive CD45RAhigh/CD27high T cell percentages were measured by flow cytometry on a PBMC aliquot from every donor. Summary of the overall study and its limitations: Compared with the aged group, more naive CD4+ T cells, fewer expanded clones and increased TCR diversity were shown by the long-lived group, suggesting age selection. There was a strong correlation between observed TCR beta diversity and the percentage of naive T cells measured by flow cytometry. Estimates of total diversity based on one million sequenced T cells were regarded as lower bounds and as underestimates. The CMV infection status of donors was not known, potentially confounding age-related changes in expanded clonotypes. Observed TCR beta diversity per million T cells fell roughly linearly with age, and a significant reduction was already apparent by age around 44. Since profiling was done on bulk unsorted PBMCs, naive and antigen-experienced compartments could not be conclusively compared.

As concerns this clonotype: This clone's antigen is unknown. No qualities accompany the bases; no much larger clone lies one base away.

The receptor library was made with 5' RACE. The listed sequencing device is Illumina HiSeq 2500. A second roughly 6 to 12 cycle PCR used a sample-barcoded 5' primer and a J-beta primer mix. A template-switch 5' adaptor carrying 12 random nucleotides introduced a unique molecular identifier onto each TCR beta cDNA molecule. At least 3 million CDR3-containing paired-end reads were obtained from each sample. The Mint cDNA synthesis kit, primed by a TRBC-specific oligonucleotide, was used to synthesize first-strand cDNA from all RNA. Following uracil-DNA glycosylase treatment, all cDNA underwent a first 18-cycle PCR with the universal primers M1SS and BC2_uni_R. The paper's data handling went like this. For normalization, 1 million high-quality reads were randomly selected from each sample, with every read carrying a distinct molecular identifier. Instead of being binned into consensus sequences, reads with shared molecular identifiers were discarded. MiTCR, set to a Q25 quality threshold and the strictest error-elimination algorithm, was used for CDR3 identification, clonotype clustering and error correction. Lower-bound total TCR beta diversity was estimated with a nonparametric unseen species model using Euler transformation. TCRdb trimmed the raw reads at Q25, called clones with MiXCR and kept productive beta chains. Here each entry gathers all rows of one CDR3 protein and keeps the most common genes and DNA. The V and J calls reflect TCRdb's pipeline rather than the authors' work. The sample yields roughly 550,000 distinct CDR3 sequences; 20% to 30% were counted once. Just over 8.5% of the sample goes to the ten largest clones.

The data also belong to a second study, concerning T cells of mothers and their children. As that second paper reports: The donors were nine systemically healthy Caucasian individuals, made up of three mothers and their six children. cDNA synthesis used all of the extracted RNA, with around 1.5 ug of RNA in each 15 ul reaction. In the second PCR, the M1S primer introduced both the sample barcodes and 2-4 random nucleotides. Over 8 million TCR beta CDR3 reads came from each mother, compared with around 3 million reads from each child. Thymic selection similarly shapes TCR recombination output in related and unrelated pairs, with minor effect from inherited differences. Normalized repertoire overlap was always slightly but never significantly higher in related than unrelated mother-child pairs. No persistent microchimeric T cell clones were found, with a detection sensitivity of 75 to 100 clones per million clonotypes. To look for features that set related mother-child pairs apart from unrelated individuals, the researchers ran deep NGS to compare the TCR beta repertoires of mothers and children. The mean age was roughly 36 +/- 4 years for the mothers and about 10 +/- 4 years for the children. Libraries were sequenced on Illumina HiSeq 2000 with 100+100 nt paired-end reads after adapter ligation with NEBNext reagents. To avoid cross-contamination, the mother libraries and the child libraries were prepared a month apart and sequenced in separate runs. Between roughly 500,000 and 2,300,000 distinct TCR beta clonotypes were identified per donor. Naive TCR beta clonotypes were estimated from low-frequency clonotypes matched to each donor's FACS-determined naive share, without sorting.

The sample consisted of blood. The chain is made from TRBV30 and TRBJ2-7, with the D gene too uncertain to name. The origin of this receptor is a boy under 18 in good health. The nucleotide sequence is TGTGCCTGGAGTGCGAGCAGCCTTCCCTACGAGCAGTACTTC. The encoded protein is CAWSASSLPYEQYF. Reference TRBV30 and TRBJ2-7 proteins supply the regions before and after the CDR3; the full variable domain is: SQTIHQWPATLVQPVGSPLSLECTVEGTSNPNLYWYRQAAGRGLQLLFYSVGIGQISSEVPQNLSASRPQDRQFILSSKKLLLSDSGFYLCAWSASSLPYEQYFGPGTRLTVT.